This T cell receptor beta chain was sequenced for a study of control samples from healthy donors and cancer patients. The CDR3 length is 15 residues. Per the germline V gene, CDR1 is LGHDT and CDR2 is YNNKEL (reference sequence). V was shortened by 1 base and J by 4 bases, with 13 bases between the two germline ends. Some clones are missing from TCRdb's copy, which holds only in-frame ones; the method was immunoSEQ multiplex PCR. The repertoire holds about 130,000 clones, with 80% to 95% as singletons. Sequences were obtained from blood. The receptor's source is a young man in good health. V usage is TRBV3-1 (or the pseudogene TRBV3-2) and J usage is TRBJ1-2, with D possibly TRBD1 on 5 matching bases. The CDR3 protein is CASSQVYRGAYGYTF. DNA for the CDR3: TGTGCCAGCAGCCAAGTTTATAGGGGAGCCTATGGCTACACCTTC.